This T cell receptor (beta chain) came from a study of blood T cell repertoires in COVID-19. On the study more broadly: Researchers got acute and convalescent COVID-19 samples from the United States, Italy and Spain. Sample material is recorded as cDNA or gDNA derived from T cells, B-cell-depleted T cells, or PBMCs.

As originally analysed: How many nucleated cells were present was estimated from reference gene primer amplification. Profiling relied on immunoSEQ multiplex PCR, and the TCRdb table lists in-frame clones only, not all of them. That table is the source of V, J and clone size, and D and trimming were worked out from the DNA. The table lists around 80,000 clones, around 88% of them singletons, with more than 4.5% in the top ten. Material: peripheral blood. This TCR was sampled from a woman older than 75 with acute or convalescent COVID-19.

The CDR3 reads CASHKGTGGSHEQYF. The CDR3 bases are TGTGCCAGCCATAAAGGGACAGGGGGCTCGCACGAGCAGTACTTC. This chain connects TRBV11-2 to TRBJ2-7; 12 nucleotides line up with TRBD1. This CDR3 has 15 amino acids. V shed 8 bases, J shed 5 bases, and the junction held 10 bases outside the gene matches. Per the germline V gene, CDR1 is SGHAT and CDR2 is FQNNGV.